The present entry profiles one TCR beta chain with its context. The sample originates from a study of blood T cell repertoires in COVID-19. At the level of the study: Sites across the United States, Italy and Spain contributed samples from acute and convalescent COVID-19. PBMCs, B-cell-depleted T cells, or T cells were the source of the cDNA or gDNA that made up the material.

Germline V gives CDR1 SGHDT, CDR2 YYEEEE. V gave up 4 bases and J gave up 3 bases; unmatched junction bases: 9. The CDR3 extends over 16 amino acids. Original data processing: Researchers report that nucleated cell counts were estimated from reference gene primer amplification. TCRdb keeps only in-frame clones here, not all; method: immunoSEQ multiplex PCR. V and J calls and clone size are as listed in that table; D and trimming were resolved from the DNA. The repertoire holds some 250,000 clones, with approximately 88% as singletons. The sequenced sample was peripheral blood. This sequence joins TRBV5-6 and TRBJ2-1, with TRBD1 matching over 8 bases. The sequence derives from a woman under 40 with acute or convalescent COVID-19. The CDR3 reads CASSPRDRIIYNEQFF. CDR3 in DNA: TGTGCCAGCAGCCCACGGGACAGGATAATCTACAATGAGCAGTTCTTC.